This is a list of T cell receptor beta chains from one sample in a study of blood T cell repertoires in COVID-19. Sequenced by immunoSEQ multiplex PCR; TCRdb stores in-frame clones only, minus some. The sample lists some 200,000 clones, around 84% occurring once. Source material: peripheral blood. The source is a woman aged 80 or over with active or convalescent COVID-19. Both conserved end residues are part of each CDR3. Part of the rows lack a size; the others show once, few, many or a class for expanded clones.

clone_size	v_call	cdr3_aa
few	TRBV18	CASSPQQNSNQPQHF
NA	TRBV5-1	CASSLAAGEGETQYF
NA	TRBV3-1/TRBV3-2	CATRRGGDTGELFF
once	TRBV11-1	CASSGPGEFNEKLFF
NA	TRBV29-1	CSVEDLGGSYNEQFF
NA	TRBV19	CASRPQGAWGYTF
NA	TRBV5-1	CASSLGSPSGEETQYF
NA	TRBV18	CASSPQTGQGATGYTF
NA	TRBV7-6	CASSLRTGRHQETQYF
NA	TRBV11-3	CASSLGQTAYEQYF
NA	TRBV5-6	CASSLYAGGSYGYTF
NA	TRBV5-1	CASSLGLNEQYF
NA	TRBV24-1	CATSGQGQGAGTGELFF
few	TRBV11-1	CASSLLAGGLETQYF
NA	TRBV4-3	CASSHRSSGRYEQYF
NA	TRBV28	CASSFRKEKLFF
NA	TRBV5-1	CASSYLGGEETQYF
NA	TRBV11-2	CASSQPAGGAGGYTF
NA	TRBV11-3	CASSSLRGRGGTDTQYF
once	TRBV18	CASSLQSTPNEKLFF
NA	TRBV5-1	CASRLQGAAPEAFF
NA	TRBV27	CASSLLAGAHEQYF
NA	TRBV11-1	CASTTISQGSNEQFF
NA	TRBV28	CASTDREETQYF
NA	TRBV10-3	CAISESGGPLVAEQYF
many	TRBV15	CATSRDFGQGALEKLFF
NA	TRBV6-2/TRBV6-3	CASSQGETQYF
NA	TRBV6-1	CASSESGHGEKLFF
NA	TRBV4-2	CASSLTSGNADTQYF
NA	TRBV3-1/TRBV3-2	CASSQDRPSRYTEAFF
NA	TRBV9	CASSPGGSVDEQYF
NA	TRBV11-1	CASSSRGLAYEQYF
NA	TRBV30	CAWKVRLSPLGQGALSEAFF
NA	TRBV5-1	CASSLVPGDYGYTF
NA	TRBV11-1	CASSSFTNTGELFF
NA	TRBV7-6	CASSFGQGLPLHF
once	TRBV5-8	CASSLETGVGSGDTQYF
NA	TRBV15	CATSRDSPDTQYF
once	TRBV7-9	CASSFQQQNTGELFF
NA	TRBV7-8	CASSARSSEAFF
NA	TRBV5-1	CASSLSDRDWNEQFF
NA	TRBV28	CASRPRQGAYEQYF
NA	TRBV6-2/TRBV6-3	CASSKGDTTRGETQYF
NA	TRBV28	CASSPLLAGGHEQYF
NA	TRBV7-3	CASSSTPSSYNEQFF
NA	TRBV18	CASSPSAGTDQYF
once	TRBV19	CASSIARNQPQHF
NA	TRBV19	CASSIGGETQYF
NA	TRBV28	CASSFGAGGRETQYF
NA	TRBV18	CASSPSSYEQYF
NA	TRBV19	CATENRGLYNEQFF